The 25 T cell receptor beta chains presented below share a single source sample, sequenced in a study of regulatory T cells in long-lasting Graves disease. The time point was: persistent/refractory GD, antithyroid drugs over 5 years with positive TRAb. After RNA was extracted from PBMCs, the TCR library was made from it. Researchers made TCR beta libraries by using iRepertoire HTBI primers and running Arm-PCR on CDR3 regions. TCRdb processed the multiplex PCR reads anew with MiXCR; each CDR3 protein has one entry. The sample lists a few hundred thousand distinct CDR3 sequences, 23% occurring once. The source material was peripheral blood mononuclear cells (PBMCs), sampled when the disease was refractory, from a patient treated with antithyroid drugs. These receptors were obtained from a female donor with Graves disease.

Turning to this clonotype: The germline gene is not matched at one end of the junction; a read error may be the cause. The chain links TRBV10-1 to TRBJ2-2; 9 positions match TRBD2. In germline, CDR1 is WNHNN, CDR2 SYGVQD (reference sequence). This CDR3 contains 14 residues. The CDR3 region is CAIRGLAGTGELFF. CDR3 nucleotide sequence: TGTGCCATCAGGGGACTAGCAGGCACCGGGGAGCTGTTTTTT.

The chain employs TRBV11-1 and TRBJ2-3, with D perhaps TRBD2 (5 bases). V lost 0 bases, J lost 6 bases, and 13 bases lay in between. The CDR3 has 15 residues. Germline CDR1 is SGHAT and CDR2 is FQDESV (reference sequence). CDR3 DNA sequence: TGTGCCAGCAGCTTAGCTCGGACTTACCAGGATACGCAGTATTTT. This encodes CASSLARTYQDTQYF.

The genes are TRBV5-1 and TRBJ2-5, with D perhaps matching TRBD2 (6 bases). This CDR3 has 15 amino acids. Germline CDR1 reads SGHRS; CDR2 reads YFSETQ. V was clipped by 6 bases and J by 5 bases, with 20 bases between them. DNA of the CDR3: TGCGCCAGCACCGTGGGGGGAGGCAGAAGGGAGACCCAGTACTTC. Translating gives CASTVGGGRRETQYF.

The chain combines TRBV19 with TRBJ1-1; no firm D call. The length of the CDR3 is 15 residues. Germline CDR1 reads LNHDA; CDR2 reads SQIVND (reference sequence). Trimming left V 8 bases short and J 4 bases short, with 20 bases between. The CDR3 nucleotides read TGTGCCAGTTGCTTGGGGAGAGGGTTTGGCACTGAAGCTTTCTTT. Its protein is CASCLGRGFGTEAFF.

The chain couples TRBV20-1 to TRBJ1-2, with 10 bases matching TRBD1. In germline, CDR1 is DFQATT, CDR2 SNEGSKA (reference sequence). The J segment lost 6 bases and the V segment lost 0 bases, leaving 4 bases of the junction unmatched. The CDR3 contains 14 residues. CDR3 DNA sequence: TGCAGTGCTAGAGAGACAGGGGGCGGTGATGGCTACACCTTC. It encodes CSARETGGGDGYTF.

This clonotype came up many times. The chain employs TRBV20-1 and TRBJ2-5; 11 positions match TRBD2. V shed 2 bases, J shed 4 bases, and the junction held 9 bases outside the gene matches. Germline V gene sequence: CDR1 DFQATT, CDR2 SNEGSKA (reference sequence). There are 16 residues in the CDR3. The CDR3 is CSARTSGSEDGETQYF. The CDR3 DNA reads TGCAGTGCTAGAACTAGCGGGAGTGAGGACGGAGAGACCCAGTACTTC.

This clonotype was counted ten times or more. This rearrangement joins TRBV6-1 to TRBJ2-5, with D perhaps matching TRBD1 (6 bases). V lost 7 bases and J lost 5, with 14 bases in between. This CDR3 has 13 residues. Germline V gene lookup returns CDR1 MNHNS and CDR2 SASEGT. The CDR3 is CASTPRGAETQYF. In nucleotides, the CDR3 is TGTGCCAGCACTCCCAGGGGCGCGGAGACCCAGTACTTC.

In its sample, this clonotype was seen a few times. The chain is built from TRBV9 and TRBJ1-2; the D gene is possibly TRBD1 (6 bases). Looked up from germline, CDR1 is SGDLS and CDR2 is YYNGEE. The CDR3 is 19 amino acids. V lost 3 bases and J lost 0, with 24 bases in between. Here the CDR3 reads CASSALQGARPKTNYGYTF. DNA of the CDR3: TGTGCCAGCAGCGCGTTACAGGGAGCTAGACCAAAAACTAACTATGGCTACACCTTC. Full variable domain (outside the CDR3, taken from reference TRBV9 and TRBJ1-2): DSGVTQTPKHLITATGQRVTLRCSPRSGDLSVYWYQQSLDQGLQFLIQYYNGEERAKGNILERFSAQQFPDLHSELNLSSLELGDSALYFCASSALQGARPKTNYGYTFGSGTRLTVV.

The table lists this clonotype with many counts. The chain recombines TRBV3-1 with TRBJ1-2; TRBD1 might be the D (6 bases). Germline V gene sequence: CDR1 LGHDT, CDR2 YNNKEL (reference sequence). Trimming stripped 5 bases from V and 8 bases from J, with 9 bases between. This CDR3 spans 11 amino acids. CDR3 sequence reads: CASSYREGYTF. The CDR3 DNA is TGTGCCAGCAGCTACAGGGAAGGCTACACCTTC. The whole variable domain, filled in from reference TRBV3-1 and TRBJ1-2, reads DTAVSQTPKYLVTQMGNDKSIKCEQNLGHDTMYWYKQDSKKFLKIMFSYNNKELIINETVPNRFSPKSPDKAHLNLHINSLELGDSAVYFCASSYREGYTFGSGTRLTVV.

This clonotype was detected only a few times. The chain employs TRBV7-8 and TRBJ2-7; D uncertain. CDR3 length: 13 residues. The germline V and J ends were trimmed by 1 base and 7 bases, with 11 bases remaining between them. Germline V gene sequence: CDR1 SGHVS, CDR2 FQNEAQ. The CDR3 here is CASSLDGLREQYF. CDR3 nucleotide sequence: TGTGCCAGCAGCTTAGACGGCCTGAGGGAGCAGTACTTC.

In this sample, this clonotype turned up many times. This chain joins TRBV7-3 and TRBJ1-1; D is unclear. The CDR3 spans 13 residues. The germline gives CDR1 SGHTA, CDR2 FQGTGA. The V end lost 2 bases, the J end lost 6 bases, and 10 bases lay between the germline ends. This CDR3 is CASSLVGSAEAFF. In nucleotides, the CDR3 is TGTGCCAGCAGCTTAGTGGGCAGCGCTGAAGCTTTCTTT.

For the CDR3, the DNA is TGTGCCAGCAGAGACTCCGGGACAGATAATGAAAAACTGTTTTTT. Protein sequence: CASRDSGTDNEKLFF. The chain carries TRBV2 and TRBJ1-4; 7 bases agree with TRBD1. Germline V gene data show CDR1 as SNHLY and CDR2 as FYNNEI. The CDR3 is made up of 15 amino acids. The V and J ends lost 6 bases and 4 bases, in that order; junction bases with no gene match: 8.

Here the CDR3 DNA reads TGTGCCAGCAGCCCCCGGGTAGCGGGAACCTACGAGCAGTACTTC. Encoded protein: CASSPRVAGTYEQYF. The genes are TRBV7-9 and TRBJ2-7; 8 bases line up with TRBD2. The ends lost 5 bases at V and 2 bases at J; junction bases unmatched: 8. The CDR3 totals 15 residues. Germline-derived CDR1 and CDR2 are SEHNR and FQNEAQ (reference sequence). The full variable domain, with the rest looked up from reference TRBV7-9 and TRBJ2-7, is DTGVSQNPRHKITKRGQNVTFRCDPISEHNRLYWYRQTLGQGPEFLTYFQNEAQLEKSRLLSDRFSAERPKGSFSTLEIQRTEQGDSAMYLCASSPRVAGTYEQYFGPGTRLTVT.

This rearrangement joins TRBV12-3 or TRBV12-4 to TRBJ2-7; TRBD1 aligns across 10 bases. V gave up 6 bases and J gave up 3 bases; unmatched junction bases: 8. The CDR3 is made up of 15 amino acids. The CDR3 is CASSPRTGGVYEQYF. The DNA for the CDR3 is TGTGCCAGCAGCCCGCGGACAGGGGGGGTCTACGAGCAGTACTTC.

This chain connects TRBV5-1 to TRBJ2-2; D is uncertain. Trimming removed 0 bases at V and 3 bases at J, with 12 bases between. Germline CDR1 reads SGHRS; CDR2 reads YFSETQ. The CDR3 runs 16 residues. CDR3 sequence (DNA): TGCGCCAGCAGCTTGGCCCCCCGTCTAGACACCGGGGAGCTGTTTTTT. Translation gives CASSLAPRLDTGELFF.

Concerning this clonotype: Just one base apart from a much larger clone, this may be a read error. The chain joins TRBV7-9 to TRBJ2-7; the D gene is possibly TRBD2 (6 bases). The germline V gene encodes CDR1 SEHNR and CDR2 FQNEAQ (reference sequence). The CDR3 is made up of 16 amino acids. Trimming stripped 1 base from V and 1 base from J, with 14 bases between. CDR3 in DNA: TGTGCCAGCAGCTTAGTCTTGGGACGGGGGTCCTACGAGCAGTACTTC. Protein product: CASSLVLGRGSYEQYF.

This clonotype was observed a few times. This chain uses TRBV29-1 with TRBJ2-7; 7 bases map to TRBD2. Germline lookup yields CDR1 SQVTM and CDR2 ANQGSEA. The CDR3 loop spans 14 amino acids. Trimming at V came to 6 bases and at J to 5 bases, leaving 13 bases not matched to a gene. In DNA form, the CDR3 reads TGCAGCGTGGGGAGGCGGGAGAGTTTCCACGAGCAGTACTTC. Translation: CSVGRRESFHEQYF.

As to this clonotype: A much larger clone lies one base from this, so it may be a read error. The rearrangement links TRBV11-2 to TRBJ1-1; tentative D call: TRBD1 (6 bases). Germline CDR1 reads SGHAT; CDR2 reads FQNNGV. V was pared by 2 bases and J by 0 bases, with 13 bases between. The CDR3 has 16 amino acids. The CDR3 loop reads CASSLNPQGMNTEAFF. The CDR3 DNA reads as TGTGCCAGCAGCTTAAATCCCCAGGGGATGAACACTGAAGCTTTCTTT.

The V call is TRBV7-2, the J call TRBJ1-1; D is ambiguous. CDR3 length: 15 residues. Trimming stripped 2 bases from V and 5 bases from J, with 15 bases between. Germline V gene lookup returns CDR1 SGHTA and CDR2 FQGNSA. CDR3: CASSLRGTGGTEAFF. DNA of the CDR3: TGTGCCAGCAGCTTACGGGGTACGGGTGGGACTGAAGCTTTCTTT.

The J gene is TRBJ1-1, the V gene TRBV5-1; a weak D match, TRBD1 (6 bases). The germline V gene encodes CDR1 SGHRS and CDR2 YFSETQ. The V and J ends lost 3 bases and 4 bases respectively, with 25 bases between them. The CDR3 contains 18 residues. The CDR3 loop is CASSSTYQGGSLGTEAFF. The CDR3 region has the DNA TGCGCCAGCAGCTCTACGTATCAAGGGGGGTCCCTAGGCACTGAAGCTTTCTTT.

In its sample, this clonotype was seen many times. Here the CDR3 reads CASSPPGYGYTF. CDR3 in DNA: TGTGCCAGCTCACCCCCGGGCTATGGCTACACCTTC. The genes are TRBV18 and TRBJ1-2; no reliable D call. CDR3 length: 12 residues. Germline values: CDR1 KGHSH, CDR2 LQKENI. V was cut by 3 bases and J by 4 bases, with 6 bases left in between.

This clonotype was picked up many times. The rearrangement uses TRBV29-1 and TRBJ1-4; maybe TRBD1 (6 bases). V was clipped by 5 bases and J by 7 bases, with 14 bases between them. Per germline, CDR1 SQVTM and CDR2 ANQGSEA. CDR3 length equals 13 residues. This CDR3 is CSVRQAAGEKLFF. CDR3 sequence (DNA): TGCAGCGTTCGACAGGCCGCGGGTGAAAAACTGTTTTTT.

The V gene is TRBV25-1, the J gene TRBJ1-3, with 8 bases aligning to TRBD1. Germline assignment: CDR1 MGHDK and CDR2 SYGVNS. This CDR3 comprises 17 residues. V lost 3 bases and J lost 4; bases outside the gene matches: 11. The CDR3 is CASSDPTTGAVGNTIYF. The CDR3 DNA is TGTGCCAGCAGTGACCCCACGACAGGGGCCGTCGGAAACACCATATATTTT.

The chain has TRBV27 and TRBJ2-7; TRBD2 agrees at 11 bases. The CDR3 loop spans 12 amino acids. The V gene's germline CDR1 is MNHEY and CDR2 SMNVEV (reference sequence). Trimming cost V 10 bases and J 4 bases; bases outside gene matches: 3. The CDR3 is CATWTSGYEQYF. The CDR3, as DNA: TGTGCCACCTGGACTAGCGGGTACGAGCAGTACTTC.

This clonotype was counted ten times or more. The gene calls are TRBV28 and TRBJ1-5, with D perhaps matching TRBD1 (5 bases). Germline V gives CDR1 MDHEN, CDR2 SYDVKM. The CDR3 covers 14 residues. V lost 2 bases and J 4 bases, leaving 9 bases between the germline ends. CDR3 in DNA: TGTGCCAGCAGTTTAAGGCAGGGAAATCAGCCCCAGCATTTT. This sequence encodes CASSLRQGNQPQHF.